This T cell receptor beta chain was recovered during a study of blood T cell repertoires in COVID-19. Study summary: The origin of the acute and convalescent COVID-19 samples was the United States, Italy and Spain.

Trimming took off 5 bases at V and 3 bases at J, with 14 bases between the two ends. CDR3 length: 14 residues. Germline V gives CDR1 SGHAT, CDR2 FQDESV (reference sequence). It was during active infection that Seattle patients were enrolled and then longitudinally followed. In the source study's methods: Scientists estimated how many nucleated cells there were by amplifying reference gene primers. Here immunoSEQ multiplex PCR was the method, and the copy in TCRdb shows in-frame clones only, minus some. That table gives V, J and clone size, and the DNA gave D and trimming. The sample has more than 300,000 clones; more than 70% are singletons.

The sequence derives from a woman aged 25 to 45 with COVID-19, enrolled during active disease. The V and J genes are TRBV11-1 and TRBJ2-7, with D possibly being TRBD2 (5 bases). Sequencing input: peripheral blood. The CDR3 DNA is TGTGCCAGCAGCCCAGGACCCGGGATCTACGAGCAGTACTTC. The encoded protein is CASSPGPGIYEQYF.